The 20 T cell receptor beta chains listed next were all sequenced from one sample in a study of blood T cell repertoires in COVID-19 (dated by TCRdb to 2020 to 2021). Libraries came from the immunoSEQ multiplex PCR assay. TCRdb re-hosts the immuneACCESS table, in-frame sequences only. Its copies lack some clones; in the studies checked, an unresolved V gene accounts for under half of them, and the cause for the rest is not known. This sample has under 300,000 clones in its table, and 65% to 90% of those were observed once. About 3.2% of the sample is in the top ten clones. Sequencing was performed on peripheral blood. The receptors were sampled from a woman aged 60-70 years with active or convalescent COVID-19.

This clone was picked up many times. The J gene is TRBJ2-1, the V gene TRBV5-1; D unclear. Germline-derived CDR1 and CDR2 are SGHRS and YFSETQ. The CDR3 extends over 14 amino acids. Trimming took off 3 bases at V and 5 bases at J, with 12 bases between the two ends. In DNA, the CDR3 is TGCGCCAGCAGCTATTGGTCTGGAGACAATGAGCAGTTCTTC. Translated: CASSYWSGDNEQFF.

The V gene is TRBV7-2, the J gene TRBJ1-2, with 9 bases that match TRBD1. Germline-derived CDR1 and CDR2 are SGHTA and FQGNSA. The CDR3 runs 14 residues. J was trimmed by 3 bases and V by 5 bases; bases with no gene match: 4. The CDR3 sequence is CASSLWDRDYGYTF. CDR3 sequence (DNA): TGTGCCAGCAGCCTATGGGACAGGGACTATGGCTACACCTTC.

The V call is TRBV6-6, the J call TRBJ1-2, with a weak D call TRBD1 (5 bases). The germline gives CDR1 MNHNY, CDR2 SVGAGI (reference sequence). There are 15 residues in the CDR3. The V gene lost 6 bases and the J gene lost 2 bases, with 16 bases spanning the gap. CDR3 region: CASSQLGGTNYGYTF. CDR3 bases: TGTGCCAGCAGCCAACTTGGGGGGACCAACTATGGCTACACCTTC.

This rearrangement joins TRBV7-9 to TRBJ2-1, with TRBD2 matching over 12 bases. The CDR3 sequence is 19 residues long. Germline trimming cut 1 base from V and 2 bases from J; bases unmatched to any gene: 9. Germline V gene sequence: CDR1 SEHNR, CDR2 FQNEAQ (reference sequence). The chain's CDR3 is CASSLEASGGGGPYNEQFF. CDR3 DNA sequence: TGTGCCAGCAGCTTAGAGGCTAGCGGGGGGGGAGGCCCCTACAATGAGCAGTTCTTC.

This rearrangement joins TRBV5-1 to TRBJ1-4; 9 positions agree with TRBD1. Germline V lookup: CDR1 SGHRS, CDR2 YFSETQ. The V segment lost 7 bases and the J segment 8 bases; nucleotides outside the gene matches: 12. The length of the CDR3 is 15 residues. CDR3 DNA sequence: TGCGCCAGCTCAAACCTCGGACAGGGGTGGGAAAAACTGTTTTTT. This sequence encodes CASSNLGQGWEKLFF. Looking up the rest from reference TRBV5-1 and TRBJ1-4 gives the full variable domain: KAGVTQTPRYLIKTRGQQVTLSCSPISGHRSVSWYQQTPGQGLQFLFEYFSETQRNKGNFPGRFSGRQFSNSRSEMNVSTLELGDSALYLCASSNLGQGWEKLFFGSGTQLSVL.

The chain joins TRBV6-5 to TRBJ1-2; D is perhaps TRBD1 (6 bases). V was clipped by 7 bases and J by 2 bases, with 14 bases between them. The germline CDR1 and CDR2 sequences are MNHEY and SVGAGI. CDR3 length: 14 residues. CDR3 sequence: CASTPITGNYGYTF. The DNA for the CDR3 is TGTGCCAGCACCCCGATAACAGGGAACTATGGCTACACCTTC.

This chain connects TRBV4-2 to TRBJ2-7, with unresolved D. The ends were cut back, 0 bases at V and 2 bases at J, with 8 bases in the middle. The length of the CDR3 is 14 residues. Per germline, CDR1 LGHNA and CDR2 YNFKEQ. The CDR3 is CASSQDDTAYEQYF. The CDR3 nucleotides are TGTGCCAGCAGCCAAGATGACACCGCCTACGAGCAGTACTTC.

This chain uses TRBV5-1 with TRBJ2-2; TRBD2 matches at 10 bases. In germline, CDR1 is SGHRS, CDR2 YFSETQ. V shed 5 bases and J 6 bases; nucleotides not matched to a gene: 4. This CDR3 has 14 amino acids. Here the CDR3 reads CASRSGGAAGELFF. In DNA, the CDR3 is TGCGCCAGCAGAAGCGGGGGGGCCGCCGGGGAGCTGTTTTTT.

The chain uses TRBV5-1 and TRBJ2-5; 9 nucleotides align to TRBD2. Trimming removed 2 bases from V and 4 bases from J; junction bases left unmatched: 6. The CDR3 extends over 15 amino acids. Germline V gene data show CDR1 as SGHRS and CDR2 as YFSETQ. CDR3 sequence (DNA): TGCGCCAGCAGCTTTCGTAGCGGGGGCTCAGAGACCCAGTACTTC. Its translation: CASSFRSGGSETQYF.

The V call is TRBV9, the J call TRBJ1-1; 9 bases align to TRBD1. V shed 4 bases, J shed 4 bases, and the junction held 17 bases outside the gene matches. Per germline, CDR1 SGDLS and CDR2 YYNGEE. CDR3 size: 18 residues. CDR3 sequence reads: CASSLEEWTGAKGTEAFF. The CDR3 region has the DNA TGTGCCAGCAGCCTTGAGGAGTGGACAGGGGCCAAGGGCACTGAAGCTTTCTTT.

This clone has just one count. J is TRBJ1-1 and V is TRBV18; no clear D gene. Germline CDR1 reads KGHSH; CDR2 reads LQKENI. V lost 6 bases, J lost 3 bases, and 14 bases lay in between. This CDR3 region has 14 residues. CDR3 amino acids: CASSFRGRDTEAFF. The CDR3, as DNA: TGTGCCAGCTCCTTTAGAGGCCGGGACACTGAAGCTTTCTTT.

The chain has TRBV5-8 and TRBJ2-3; possibly TRBD2 for D (7 bases). The CDR3 consists of 14 residues. V was cut by 2 bases and J by 4 bases, with 11 bases left in between. Germline V gene sequence: CDR1 SGHTS, CDR2 YDEGEE. CDR3 region: CASSFRGASDTQYF. In DNA, the CDR3 is TGTGCCAGCAGCTTCCGGGGGGCATCAGATACGCAGTATTTT.

The J gene is TRBJ2-3, the V gene TRBV7-2; 9 bases map to TRBD2. Germline V lookup: CDR1 SGHTA, CDR2 FQGNSA. CDR3 length: 16 residues. With V trimmed by 3 bases and J by 6 bases, 10 bases remained unmatched. CDR3 amino acids: CASSFRVLAGADTQYF. The DNA of the CDR3 is TGTGCCAGCAGCTTTCGAGTATTAGCGGGGGCTGATACGCAGTATTTT.

The CDR3 spells CASSLQRWTGWTDTQYF. CDR3 DNA sequence: TGCGCCAGCAGTCTCCAGAGGTGGACAGGGTGGACAGATACGCAGTATTTT. The chain uses TRBV23-1 and TRBJ2-3; the match to TRBD1 covers 8 bases. TRBV23-1 is an open reading frame, and its role is uncertain. CDR3 size: 17 residues. V was pared by 4 bases and J by 3 bases, with 12 bases of the junction left unmatched.

This clone has just one count. The chain joins TRBV6-6 to TRBJ2-5; perhaps TRBD1 as D (6 bases). Germline-derived CDR1 and CDR2 are MNHNY and SVGAGI (reference sequence). The ends were cut back, 4 bases at V and 9 bases at J, with 18 bases in the middle. The CDR3 loop spans 14 amino acids. The CDR3 protein is CASSFSPGADPQYF. The CDR3 bases are TGTGCCAGCAGTTTTAGTCCAGGGGCGGACCCCCAGTACTTC.

This sequence joins TRBV29-1 and TRBJ1-1; D is uncertain. CDR3 length equals 13 residues. With 4 bases removed from V and 1 base from J, the gap between germline ends came to 10 bases. Germline values: CDR1 SQVTM, CDR2 ANQGSEA. The CDR3 reads CSVGALANTEAFF. CDR3 DNA sequence: TGCAGCGTTGGGGCCCTCGCGAACACTGAAGCTTTCTTT.

This clone appeared a single time. The J gene is TRBJ2-3, the V gene TRBV9, with D possibly being TRBD2 (6 bases). Germline CDR1 and CDR2: SGDLS and YYNGEE. CDR3 length equals 14 residues. The germline V and J ends were trimmed by 4 bases and 0 bases, with 9 bases remaining between them. The CDR3 nucleotides are TGTGCCAGCAGCTCCGGGACTAGCACAGATACGCAGTATTTT. This sequence encodes CASSSGTSTDTQYF.

V is TRBV18 and J is TRBJ2-5, with 10 bases fitting TRBD2. With 2 bases clipped from V and 4 bases from J, the junction kept 7 bases outside the gene matches. This CDR3 contains 16 residues. Looked up from germline, CDR1 is KGHSH and CDR2 is LQKENI. The CDR3 region has the DNA TGTGCCAGCTCACCAAATCAGCGGGGGGGCAGAGAGACCCAGTACTTC. This encodes CASSPNQRGGRETQYF.

The chain has TRBV7-9 and TRBJ1-1, with a tentative D call TRBD1 (6 bases). Deletions cut 5 bases from V and 6 bases from J, with 16 bases between. Germline V lookup: CDR1 SEHNR, CDR2 FQNEAQ (reference sequence). This CDR3 contains 14 residues. DNA for the CDR3: TGTGCCAGCAGCGGGGCCCAGGGGATGGCTGAAGCTTTCTTT. It codes for CASSGAQGMAEAFF.

The chain has TRBV24-1 and TRBJ2-1; 8 nucleotides line up with TRBD1. The CDR3 contains 14 residues. Germline CDR1 KGHDR, CDR2 SFDVKD. Losses at the gene ends were 4 bases for V and 3 bases for J; bases not matched to a gene: 1. CDR3 residues: CATSEGTGYNEQFF. CDR3 in DNA: TGTGCCACCAGTGAGGGGACAGGCTACAATGAGCAGTTCTTC.